This note documents a single T cell receptor beta chain sequence. Its antigen is unknown. Within one base of it there is no much larger clone, and no base qualities were kept. The time point label of this sample denotes: about 28 days (+/-7) after the second vaccine dose. Because spike-specific TCR depth and breadth did not differ between the two schedules, AZD1222 recipients who got a second dose at roughly 4 weeks were pooled with those who got a second dose at roughly 12 weeks. Vaccinee samples came from UK trials COV001 and COV002, including a single-blind randomized controlled phase 2/3 trial of AZD1222 (ChAdOx1 nCoV-19) in healthy adults. For TCRbeta chain sequencing, PBMC samples were collected from trial participants at day 0 and at day 28 after the second dose. The CDR3 regions of human TCRbeta chains were analyzed by immunosequencing. The authors' pipeline ran thus. Repertoire TCRs were matched against a reference library of SARS-CoV-2-specific TCRs generated with the MIRA antigen-specificity platform. Breadth was defined as the fraction of unique TCRs that were SARS-CoV-2-associated, and depth was defined as the fraction of total T cells that were SARS-CoV-2-associated. Using the MIRA data, each spike-specific TCR was assigned both to the spike region to which the TCR was reactive and to a CD4 or CD8 class. Log10-transformed breadth and depth values were compared by one-way ANOVA with Sidak's multiple comparisons tests. TCRdb retrieved this table from immuneACCESS and kept in-frame rearrangements only. Not all clones are present; in checked studies, unresolved V genes account for under half, and no reason is known for the remainder. V and J calls and clone size are those listed in that table; D and trimming were worked out from the DNA. The sample table lists more than 150,000 clones, about nine tenths of them with a count of one. Roughly 3.5% of the sample is held by the ten biggest clonotypes.

After removal of 0 bases from V and 7 bases from J, the junction retains 8 bases not matched to a gene. Looking up the germline V gene yields CDR1 MNHNS and CDR2 SASEGT. The CDR3 sequence holds 16 residues, the cysteine and phenylalanine included. The entry retains the CDR3 DNA only, 48 bases that are in frame from base 1. This specimen belongs to a study of T cell responses to AZD1222 COVID-19 vaccine (dated by TCRdb to the early 2020s). About the investigation overall: TCR sequencing covered over 230 trial participants: approximately 200 given two doses of AZD1222 and approximately 25 given two doses of MenACWY control vaccine. Enrollment into the trials was organized by age into subgroups of 18-55, 56-69 and 70-plus years, and those subgroups contained roughly 150, 30 and 60 TCR-sequenced participants, respectively. What the authors observed across the whole study: Because no day 14 peak-response samples were available, repertoires were characterized only after the peak T cell response. Vaccine-associated CD4 TCRs spanned the whole spike protein, with dominant responses in regions 160-218 and 743-854. Most participants were white British and females outnumbered males, and the authors suggested that clonal diversity may have been underestimated. Conclusions about previously exposed vaccinees are limited, since just 6 or 7 AZD1222 recipients were seropositive for SARS-CoV-2 at baseline. Reportedly, almost half of the unique spike-specific TCRs recognized epitopes lying outside the regions that are mutated in the B.1.351 and B.1.1.7 variants. In the small 56-69-year group, the increase in depth fell short of significance, most likely because of low power. Spike-specific TCR breadth and depth rose significantly after two AZD1222 doses compared with day 0 and with MenACWY recipients.

The source was peripheral blood, collected 28 days after the second AZD1222 dose. Recombination linked TRBV6-1 to TRBJ2-3; 9 bases in the middle match TRBD2. The clonotype originates from an adult who received the AZD1222 COVID-19 vaccine. The CDR3 sequence is CASSEAASGIGNTQYF. The sequence in DNA is TGTGCCAGCAGTGAAGCAGCTAGCGGGATAGGAAATACGCAGTATTTT.